This T cell receptor (beta chain) was identified in a study of identical twins. Template switching added a universal primer site; cDNA carried unique molecular identifiers. TCRdb redid the calling of the 5' RACE reads with MiXCR, one entry per CDR3 protein. The profile shows 200,000 to 250,000 distinct CDR3 sequences, approximately 7.1% of them singletons. This clonotype appeared many times. Germline lookup yields CDR1 SGHVS and CDR2 FQNEAQ. The CDR3 runs to 16 residues. Trimming shortened V by 4 bases and J by 2 bases, and 17 bases separated the two germline ends. This same sample was also part of a study on T cells expressing NK-cell markers.

The J gene is TRBJ1-1, the V gene TRBV7-8, with D maybe TRBD1 (6 bases). The clonotype originates from a woman younger than 30 in good health. Sequencing was carried out using CD8+ T cells sorted from blood. CDR3 amino acids: CASSSQRGGPNTEAFF. The CDR3, as DNA: TGTGCCAGCAGCTCCCAGCGGGGGGGGCCCAACACTGAAGCTTTCTTT.